This T cell receptor beta chain comes out of a study of blood T cell repertoires in COVID-19. Study overall: The United States, Italy and Spain provided the acute and convalescent COVID-19 samples. T cells, B-cell-depleted T cells, or PBMCs supplied cDNA or gDNA.

From germline, CDR1 is DFQATT and CDR2 SNEGSKA (reference sequence). The ends were cut back, 3 bases at V and 8 bases at J, with 20 bases in the middle. The CDR3 is 15 amino acids. In the study's own analysis: Amplified reference gene primers provided the basis for estimating nucleated cell counts. Method: immunoSEQ multiplex PCR; TCRdb's copy keeps in-frame clones and lacks some. V and J calls and clone size are given by that table; D and trimming were obtained from the DNA. The sample lists 95,000 to 150,000 clones; 78% were seen once. The rearrangement uses TRBV20-1 and TRBJ2-1; tentatively, D is TRBD1 (6 bases). The sample comprised peripheral blood. The TCR comes from a man between 65 and 80 years old with acute or convalescent COVID-19. The CDR3 is CSASIGNRERDEQFF. DNA for the CDR3: TGCAGTGCTAGTATTGGAAACAGGGAAAGGGATGAGCAGTTCTTC.